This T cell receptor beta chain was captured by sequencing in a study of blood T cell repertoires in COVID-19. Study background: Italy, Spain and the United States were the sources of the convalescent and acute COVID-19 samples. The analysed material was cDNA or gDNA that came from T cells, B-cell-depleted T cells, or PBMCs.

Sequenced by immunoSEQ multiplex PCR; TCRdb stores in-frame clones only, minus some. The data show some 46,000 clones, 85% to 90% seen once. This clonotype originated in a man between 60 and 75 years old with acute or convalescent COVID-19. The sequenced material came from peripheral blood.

CDR3: CASSLGPVNTDTQYF. The CDR3 DNA follows: TGTGCCAGCAGCTTAGGTCCAGTTAACACAGATACGCAGTATTTT. J is TRBJ2-3 and V is TRBV7-9; D not resolved. V lost 1 base and J lost 2, with 10 bases in between. From germline, CDR1 is SEHNR and CDR2 FQNEAQ (reference sequence). The CDR3 runs to 15 residues.